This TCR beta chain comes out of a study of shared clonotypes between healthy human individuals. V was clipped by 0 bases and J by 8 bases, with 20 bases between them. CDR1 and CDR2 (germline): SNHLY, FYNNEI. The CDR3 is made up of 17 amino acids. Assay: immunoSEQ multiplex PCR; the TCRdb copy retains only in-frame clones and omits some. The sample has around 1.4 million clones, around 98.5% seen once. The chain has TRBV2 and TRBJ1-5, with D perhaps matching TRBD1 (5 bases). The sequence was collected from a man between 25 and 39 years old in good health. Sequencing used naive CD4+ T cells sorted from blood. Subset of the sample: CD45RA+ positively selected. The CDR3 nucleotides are TGTGCCAGCAGTGAAGCGCGGGTGGGGCCCACTGGCGAGCCCCAGCATTTT. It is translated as CASSEARVGPTGEPQHF.